The count of the clone carrying this T cell receptor beta chain is one. Its specificity is unknown. This CDR3 is 16 amino acids long. The V gene's germline CDR1 is MNHEY and CDR2 SVGEGT. J lost 3 bases, V lost 2 bases, and 3 bases had no gene match. Sample-barcoded 5' priming and a J-beta primer mix drove a second PCR of roughly 6 to 12 cycles. In TCRdb, the 5' RACE reads were re-called with MiXCR into one record per CDR3 protein. This sample yields over 1,500,000 distinct CDR3 sequences, of which around half are seen a single time; over 2% belongs to the top ten. This sample was included in a study of blood T cells in healthy people across ages. The study's findings and limits: Both higher diversity and more naive CD4+ cells marked long-lived donors when set against aged donors.

Roughly 9 milliliters of peripheral blood were drawn from each donor. The gene calls are TRBV6-2 or TRBV6-3 and TRBJ2-5, with 13 bases lining up with TRBD2. Sequenced: blood. The TCR originated in a woman in her 40s in good health. The CDR3 nucleotides read TGTGCCAGCAGTTACGCGGGACTAGCGGGGAAAGAGACCCAGTACTTC. This encodes CASSYAGLAGKETQYF.